These T cell receptor beta chains were read from a single sample in a study of cytomegalovirus exposure and HLA in healthy donors. Sequencing used immunoSEQ multiplex PCR; TCRdb keeps in-frame clones, though not all of them. Here the sample spans over 150,000 clones, over 70% being singletons. Sample: PBMCs. These receptors were taken from a man aged 25 to 40 in good health and CMV-seropositive. CDR3s include the opening cysteine and the closing phenylalanine or tryptophan. The order of the fields is clone size, D gene, V gene, J gene, CDR3 protein, CDR3 DNA. D genes are given only for firm matches. Some rows mark clone size as missing; the rest say once, few, many or name a class of expanded clone.

>NA|TRBD2|TRBV28|TRBJ2-5
CATSRGGVQETQYF
TGTGCCACCTCACGGGGGGGGGTCCAAGAGACCCAGTACTTC
>NA|TRBD2|TRBV30|TRBJ2-6
CAWSHRPGAGVLSGANVLTF
TGTGCCTGGAGTCACCGCCCCGGCGCGGGGGTACTCTCTGGGGCCAACGTCCTGACTTTC
>once|TRBD1|TRBV7-9|TRBJ1-1
CASSLEWDRGYMNTEAFF
TGTGCCAGCAGCTTAGAATGGGACAGGGGCTATATGAACACTGAAGCTTTCTTT
>NA|TRBD1|TRBV11-3|TRBJ1-1
CASSRDRDWNTEAFF
TGTGCCAGCAGCCGGGACAGGGACTGGAACACTGAAGCTTTCTTT
>NA|TRBD2|TRBV28|TRBJ2-7
CASSLSGRSYEQYF
TGTGCCAGCAGTTTAAGCGGGAGGTCATACGAGCAGTACTTC
>many|NA|TRBV27|TRBJ2-7
CASSFTGTTYEQYF
TGTGCCAGCAGTTTTACAGGGACTACCTACGAGCAGTACTTC
>NA|NA|TRBV7-2|TRBJ1-1
CASSKVRGTEAFF
TGTGCCAGCAGCAAAGTACGAGGGACTGAAGCTTTCTTT
>NA|NA|TRBV27|TRBJ2-3
CASNGLAGTDTQYF
TGTGCCAGCAACGGTCTTGCGGGCACAGATACGCAGTATTTT
>few|NA|TRBV2|TRBJ2-1
CASSEALGGLLSFF
TGTGCCAGCAGTGAAGCTTTGGGCGGGCTTCTATCATTCTTC
>NA|NA|TRBV19|TRBJ2-1
CASSWGPDKFYEQFF
TGTGCCAGTAGTTGGGGCCCCGACAAGTTCTATGAGCAGTTCTTC
>NA|NA|TRBV4-2|TRBJ1-5
CASSQVIRQPQHF
TGTGCCAGCAGCCAAGTTATTCGTCAGCCCCAGCATTTT
>NA|NA|TRBV29-1|TRBJ1-4
CSVGSRTANEKLFF
TGCAGCGTTGGATCCAGGACAGCTAATGAAAAACTGTTTTTT
>NA|TRBD2|TRBV14|TRBJ2-1
CASSHRSGSSYNEQFF
TGTGCCAGCAGCCACCGTAGCGGGAGCTCCTACAATGAGCAGTTCTTC
>once|NA|TRBV2|TRBJ1-3
CVSSESRSGNTIYF
TGTGTCAGCAGTGAGTCCCGGAGTGGAAACACCATATATTTT
>few|TRBD2|TRBV27|TRBJ2-1
CASKNGFFAGGRSYNEQFF
TGTGCCTCGAAAAACGGCTTTTTCGCGGGAGGTAGGTCCTACAATGAGCAGTTCTTC
>NA|TRBD2|TRBV30|TRBJ2-7
CAWSGRRTSGRAYEQYF
TGTGCCTGGAGTGGCAGAAGGACTAGCGGGAGGGCCTACGAGCAGTACTTC
>NA|TRBD1|TRBV18|TRBJ1-2
CASSPGQGNYGYTF
TGTGCCAGCTCACCGGGACAGGGAAACTATGGCTACACCTTC
>NA|NA|TRBV7-3|TRBJ2-7
CASRKGELQYF
TGTGCCAGCAGGAAGGGGGAGTTGCAGTACTTC
>NA|NA|TRBV19|TRBJ2-7
CASSVTAVYEQYF
TGTGCCAGTAGTGTCACCGCGGTCTACGAGCAGTACTTC
>NA|TRBD2|TRBV15|TRBJ2-3
CATSSLTSGSYF
TGTGCCACCAGCTCCTTGACTAGCGGTTCGTATTTT
>NA|NA|TRBV7-9|TRBJ1-1
CASSPRDGIMNTEAFF
TGTGCCAGCAGCCCCAGGGATGGGATAATGAACACTGAAGCTTTCTTT
>NA|NA|TRBV2|TRBJ1-5
CASSSHSFNQPQHF
TGTGCCAGCAGTTCCCACAGCTTCAATCAGCCCCAGCATTTT
>once|TRBD1|TRBV7-3|TRBJ2-6
CASRGQGDASTGANVLTF
TGTGCCAGCAGGGGACAGGGGGACGCGTCCACTGGGGCCAACGTCCTGACTTTC
>NA|TRBD2|TRBV6-1|TRBJ2-1
CAIERTSGMNEQFF
TGTGCCATCGAACGGACTAGCGGGATGAATGAGCAGTTCTTC
>NA|NA|TRBV19|TRBJ1-2
CASSMTGYPSDGYTF
TGTGCCAGTAGTATGACAGGATATCCCTCGGATGGCTACACCTTC
>NA|TRBD1|TRBV25-1|TRBJ2-7
CASSDQRTGGQAYEQYF
TGTGCCAGCAGTGACCAGAGGACAGGGGGTCAAGCCTACGAGCAGTACTTC
>once|NA|TRBV5-6|TRBJ2-7
CASSLTETSYEQYF
TGTGCCAGCAGCCTGACAGAAACCAGCTACGAGCAGTACTTC
>NA|TRBD1|TRBV2|TRBJ2-2
CASRDRTGATRRELFF
TGTGCCAGCAGAGACCGGACAGGGGCAACACGTAGGGAGCTGTTTTTT
>NA|TRBD1|TRBV6-5|TRBJ2-7
CASSTRDRGIHEQYF
TGTGCCAGCAGTACCCGGGACAGGGGAATTCACGAGCAGTACTTC
>NA|NA|TRBV21-1|TRBJ2-3
CASSKERTRGQYF
TGTGCCAGCAGCAAAGAACGTACCAGGGGACAGTATTTT
>NA|NA|TRBV7-3|TRBJ2-5
CASSKGGMQETQYF
TGTGCCAGCAGCAAGGGGGGGATGCAAGAGACCCAGTACTTC
>NA|TRBD1|TRBV7-3|TRBJ2-1
CASSLILGTGGGEQFF
TGTGCCAGCAGCTTAATTCTTGGGACAGGGGGCGGTGAGCAGTTCTTC
>NA|NA|TRBV7-9|TRBJ1-4
CSSSLQWGGPGEKLFF
TGTTCCAGCAGCTTACAGTGGGGGGGGCCCGGTGAAAAACTGTTTTTT
>few|TRBD2|TRBV4-1|TRBJ2-7
CASSPSQAGSAYEQYF
TGCGCCAGCAGCCCGAGCCAAGCGGGATCTGCCTACGAGCAGTACTTC
>once|NA|TRBV10-3|TRBJ2-3
CATGGAGGGDRDTQYF
TGTGCCACCGGTGGGGCGGGAGGGGGGGACAGGGATACGCAGTATTTT
>NA|NA|TRBV5-1|TRBJ2-7
CASSPRADSGSYEQYF
TGCGCCAGCAGCCCCCGAGCCGATAGCGGAAGCTACGAGCAGTACTTC
>NA|NA|TRBV5-1|TRBJ2-2
CASSLITANTGELFF
TGCGCCAGCAGCTTGATAACAGCGAACACCGGGGAGCTGTTTTTT
>NA|TRBD2|TRBV10-1|TRBJ2-1
CASSESLAGRGNEQFF
TGCGCCAGCAGTGAGTCACTAGCGGGAAGGGGGAATGAGCAGTTCTTC
>NA|NA|TRBV4-2|TRBJ2-5
CASSLSRGNQETQYF
TGTGCCAGCAGCCTTTCTCGCGGGAACCAAGAGACCCAGTACTTC
>NA|TRBD2|TRBV9|TRBJ2-3
CASNLAGVTDTQYF
TGTGCCAGCAATCTAGCGGGAGTCACAGATACGCAGTATTTT
>NA|TRBD2|TRBV7-2|TRBJ2-3
CASSPRGLATDTQYF
TGTGCCAGCAGCCCCCGGGGACTAGCGACAGATACGCAGTATTTT
>NA|NA|TRBV30|TRBJ1-5
CAWSGEVEQPQHF
TGTGCCTGGAGCGGTGAGGTGGAACAGCCCCAGCATTTT
>NA|TRBD2|TRBV27|TRBJ2-5
CASSLAARGGKTQYF
TGTGCCAGCAGTTTAGCGGCGCGGGGGGGGAAGACCCAGTACTTC
>NA|NA|TRBV28|TRBJ1-1
CASRLPSQGLPEAFF
TGTGCCAGCAGACTACCATCGCAGGGTCTGCCTGAAGCTTTCTTT